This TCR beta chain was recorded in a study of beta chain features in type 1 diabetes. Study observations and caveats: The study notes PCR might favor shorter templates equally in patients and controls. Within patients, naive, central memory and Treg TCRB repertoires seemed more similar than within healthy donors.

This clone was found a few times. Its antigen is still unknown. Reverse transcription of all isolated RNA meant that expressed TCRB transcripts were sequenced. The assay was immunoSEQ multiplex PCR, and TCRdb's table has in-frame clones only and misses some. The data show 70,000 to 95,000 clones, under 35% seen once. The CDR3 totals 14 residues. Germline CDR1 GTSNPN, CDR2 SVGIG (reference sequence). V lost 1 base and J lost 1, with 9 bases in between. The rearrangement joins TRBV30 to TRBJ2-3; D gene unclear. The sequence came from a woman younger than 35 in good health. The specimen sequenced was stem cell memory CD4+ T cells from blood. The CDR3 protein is CAWSGASRTDTQYF. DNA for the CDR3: TGTGCCTGGAGTGGCGCCTCCCGCACAGATACGCAGTATTTT.